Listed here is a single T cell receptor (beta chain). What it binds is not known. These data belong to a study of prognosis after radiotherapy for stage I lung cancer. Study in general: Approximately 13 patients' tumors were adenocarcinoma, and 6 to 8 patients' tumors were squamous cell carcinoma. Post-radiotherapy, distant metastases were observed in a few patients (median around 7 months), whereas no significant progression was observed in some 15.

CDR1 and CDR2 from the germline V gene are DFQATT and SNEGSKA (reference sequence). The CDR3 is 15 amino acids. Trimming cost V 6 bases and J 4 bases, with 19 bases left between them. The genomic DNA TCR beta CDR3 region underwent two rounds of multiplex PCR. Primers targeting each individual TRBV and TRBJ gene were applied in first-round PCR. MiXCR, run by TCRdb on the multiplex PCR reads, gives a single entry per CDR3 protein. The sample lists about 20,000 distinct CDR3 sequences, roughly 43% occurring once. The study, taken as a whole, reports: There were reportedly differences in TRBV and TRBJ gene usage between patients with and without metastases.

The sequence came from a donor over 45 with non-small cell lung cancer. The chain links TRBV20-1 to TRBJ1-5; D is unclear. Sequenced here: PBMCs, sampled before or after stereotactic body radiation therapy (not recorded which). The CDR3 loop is CSAVSPNAPNQPQHF. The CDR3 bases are TGCAGTGCCGTCTCACCCAACGCACCGAATCAGCCCCAGCATTTT.